Following are 3 T cell receptor beta chains from one sample sequenced in a study of blood T cells in healthy people across ages. A second roughly 7 to 12 cycle PCR used barcoded and J-beta primers. TCRdb reanalysed the 5' RACE reads using MiXCR and keeps one entry per CDR3 protein. The sample holds around 800,000 distinct CDR3 sequences, about 53% seen once. Sequenced sample: blood. These receptors were obtained from a man at least 80 years old in good health.

This clonotype is a singleton in its sample. CDR3 in amino acids: CASAPPPGHTEAFF. The CDR3 bases are TGTGCCAGCGCTCCCCCGCCTGGGCACACTGAAGCTTTCTTT. The rearrangement joins TRBV21-1 to TRBJ1-1; the D call TRBD1 from the table was never checked on the DNA. TRBV21-1 is a pseudogene locus. This CDR3 comprises 14 residues.

V and J are TRBV2 and TRBJ1-5; 9 bases agree with TRBD1. The germline V gene has CDR1 SNHLY and CDR2 FYNNEI. The ends lost 10 bases at V and 2 bases at J; junction bases unmatched: 6. The CDR3 is made up of 14 amino acids. The CDR3 sequence: CAIWTGDGNQPQHF. The CDR3 DNA is TGTGCCATCTGGACAGGGGACGGCAATCAGCCCCAGCATTTT.

This chain links TRBV29-1 with TRBJ2-3; possibly TRBD2 for D (5 bases). V lost 4 bases and J 1 base, leaving 9 bases between the germline ends. CDR3 length: 13 residues. Per the germline V gene, CDR1 is SQVTM and CDR2 is ANQGSEA. For the CDR3, the DNA is TGCAGCGTTGGACGTAGCGGCACAGATACGCAGTATTTT. It is translated as CSVGRSGTDTQYF.